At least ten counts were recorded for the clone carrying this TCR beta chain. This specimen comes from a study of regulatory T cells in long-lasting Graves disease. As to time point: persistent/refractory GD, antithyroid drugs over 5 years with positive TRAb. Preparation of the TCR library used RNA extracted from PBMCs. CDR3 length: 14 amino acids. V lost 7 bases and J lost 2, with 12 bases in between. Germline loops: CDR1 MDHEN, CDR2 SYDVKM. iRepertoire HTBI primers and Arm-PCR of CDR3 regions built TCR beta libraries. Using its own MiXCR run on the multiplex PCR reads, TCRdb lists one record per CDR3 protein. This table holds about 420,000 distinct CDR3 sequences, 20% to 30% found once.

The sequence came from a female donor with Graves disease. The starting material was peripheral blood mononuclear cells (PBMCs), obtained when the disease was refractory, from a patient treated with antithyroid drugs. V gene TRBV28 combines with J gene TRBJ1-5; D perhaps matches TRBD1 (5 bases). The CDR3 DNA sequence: TGTGCCAGCACAAATCAGGGTGGCAATCAGCCCCAGCATTTT. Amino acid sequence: CASTNQGGNQPQHF.